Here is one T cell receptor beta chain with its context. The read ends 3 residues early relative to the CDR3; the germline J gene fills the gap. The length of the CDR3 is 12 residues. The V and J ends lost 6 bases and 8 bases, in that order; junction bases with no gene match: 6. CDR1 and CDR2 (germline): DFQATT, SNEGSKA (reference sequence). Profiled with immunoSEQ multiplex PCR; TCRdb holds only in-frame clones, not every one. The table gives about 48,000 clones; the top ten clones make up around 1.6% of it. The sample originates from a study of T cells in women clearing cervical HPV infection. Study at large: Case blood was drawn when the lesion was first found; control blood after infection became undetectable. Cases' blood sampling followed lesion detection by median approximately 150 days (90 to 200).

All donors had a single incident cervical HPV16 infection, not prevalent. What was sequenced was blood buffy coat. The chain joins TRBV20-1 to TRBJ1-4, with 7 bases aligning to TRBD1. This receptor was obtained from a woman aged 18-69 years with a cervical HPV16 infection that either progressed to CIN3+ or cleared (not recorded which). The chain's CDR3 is CSAKGQIEKLFF. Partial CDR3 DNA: TGCAGTGCCAAGGGACAGATCGAAAAA.